This passage covers 30 T cell receptor beta chains from one sample sequenced in a study of T cells in Graves' hyperthyroidism and ophthalmopathy. The source material, RNA transcripts, was used to amplify TCR beta CDR3 regions. The primer set for the first-round RT-PCR of the TCR CDR3 was HTBI. TCRdb reprocessed the multiplex PCR reads via MiXCR and lists one record per CDR3 protein. The sample lists about 600,000 distinct CDR3 sequences, roughly 15% occurring once. Sequenced sample: blood. The receptors come from a woman aged 45 to 65 with Graves' ophthalmopathy.

This clonotype was observed many times. The V and J genes are TRBV20-1 and TRBJ1-5; no firm D call. Trimming pared 3 bases from V and 0 bases from J, leaving 12 bases between. In germline, CDR1 is DFQATT, CDR2 SNEGSKA (reference sequence). The CDR3 runs to 15 residues. CDR3 sequence: CSASGGQGSNQPQHF. CDR3 coding DNA: TGCAGTGCTAGTGGTGGCCAAGGTAGCAATCAGCCCCAGCATTTT.

This clonotype was recorded at least ten times. The gene calls are TRBV7-8 and TRBJ2-1; 7 positions agree with TRBD2. V lost 2 bases, J lost 6 bases, and 1 base stayed unmatched. Germline V gene sequence: CDR1 SGHVS, CDR2 FQNEAQ. The CDR3 totals 13 residues. For the CDR3, the DNA is TGTGCCAGCAGCTTAAGCGGGATCAATGAGCAGTTCTTC. Its protein is CASSLSGINEQFF. Filled out from reference TRBV7-8 and TRBJ2-1, the complete variable domain reads GAGVSQSPRYKVAKRGQDVALRCDPISGHVSLFWYQQALGQGPEFLTYFQNEAQLDKSGLPSDRFFAERPEGSVSTLKIQRTQQEDSAVYLCASSLSGINEQFFGPGTRLTVL.

This clonotype was found many times. The V and J genes are TRBV7-6 and TRBJ2-7, with D uncertain. Germline V gives CDR1 SGHVS, CDR2 FNYEAQ. This CDR3 spans 18 amino acids. V was trimmed by 4 bases and J by 4 bases, leaving 26 bases between them. CDR3: CASSSSTPGRVLKYEQYF. The CDR3 coding sequence is TGTGCCAGCAGCTCCTCTACCCCCGGCCGGGTTCTAAAATACGAGCAGTACTTC.

This clonotype has just a few counts. The rearrangement uses TRBV10-3 and TRBJ2-7; 9 bases are a match to TRBD2. CDR1 and CDR2 (germline): ENHRY, SYGVKD. This CDR3 is built from 12 residues. V trimming: 4 bases; J trimming: 5 bases; junction bases outside the gene matches: 0. CDR3 residues: CAISGTSDEQYF. CDR3 in DNA: TGTGCCATCAGTGGGACTAGCGACGAGCAGTACTTC.

This clonotype was seen at least ten times. The chain employs TRBV2 and TRBJ2-7; 10 nucleotides line up with TRBD1. With 1 base clipped from V and 3 bases from J, the junction kept 3 bases outside the gene matches. The CDR3 is 15 residues long. Per germline, CDR1 SNHLY and CDR2 FYNNEI. CDR3 DNA sequence: TGTGCCAGCAGTGAAGGGGGGACAGGGGTCTACGAGCAGTACTTC. Residues: CASSEGGTGVYEQYF. Full variable domain (outside the CDR3, taken from reference TRBV2 and TRBJ2-7): EPEVTQTPSHQVTQMGQEVILRCVPISNHLYFYWYRQILGQKVEFLVSFYNNEISEKSEIFDDQFSVERPDGSNFTLKIRSTKLEDSAMYFCASSEGGTGVYEQYFGPGTRLTVT.

This clonotype was seen ten or more times. The chain recombines TRBV4-3 with TRBJ2-3; 8 positions agree with TRBD2. The CDR3 has 12 amino acids. Germline CDR1 and CDR2: LGHNA and YSLEER. With V trimmed by 5 bases and J by 10 bases, 5 bases remained unmatched. CDR3 protein: CASSSAGGAQYF. CDR3 coding DNA: TGCGCCAGCAGCTCCGCCGGGGGGGCGCAGTATTTT.

This clonotype was detected many times. The gene calls are TRBV28 and TRBJ2-4; 14 bases are shared with TRBD2. CDR3 length: 17 amino acids. CDR1 and CDR2 from the germline V gene are MDHEN and SYDVKM. With 4 bases clipped from V and 6 bases from J, the junction kept 8 bases outside the gene matches. In nucleotides, the CDR3 is TGTGCCAGCAGTTCCCGACTAGCGGGAGGGCCGTCAAACATTCAGTACTTC. Protein: CASSSRLAGGPSNIQYF. Complete variable domain (other parts from reference TRBV28 and TRBJ2-4): DVKVTQSSRYLVKRTGEKVFLECVQDMDHENMFWYRQDPGLGLRLIYFSYDVKMKEKGDIPEGYSVSREKKERFSLILESASTNQTSMYLCASSSRLAGGPSNIQYFGAGTRLSVL.

This clonotype was observed at least ten times. This chain connects TRBV20-1 to TRBJ2-3, with D possibly matching TRBD1 (6 bases). Trimming shortened V by 0 bases and J by 0 bases, and 13 bases separated the two germline ends. The germline gives CDR1 DFQATT, CDR2 SNEGSKA (reference sequence). This CDR3 has 16 residues. CDR3 in amino acids: CSARDRTRGSTDTQYF. The DNA of the CDR3 is TGCAGTGCTAGAGATAGGACAAGGGGGAGCACAGATACGCAGTATTTT.

This clonotype showed up many times. The chain employs TRBV14 and TRBJ2-7, with D uncertain. Trimming took off 1 base at V and 6 bases at J, with 19 bases between the two ends. The CDR3 sequence is 16 residues long. Germline CDR1 reads SGHDN; CDR2 reads FVKESK. The CDR3, as DNA: TGTGCCAGCAGCCAAGCCCCTGGCCTTGAGGCCCCCGAGCAGTACTTC. Translated: CASSQAPGLEAPEQYF.

This clonotype was detected ten times or more. The chain carries TRBV7-3 and TRBJ2-1; no firm D call. Germline CDR1 and CDR2: SGHTA and FQGTGA. The CDR3 is 15 residues long. The V and J ends lost 3 bases and 0 bases respectively, with 9 bases between them. The CDR3 bases are TGTGCCAGCAGCTTTTTGGCCAGCTCCTACAATGAGCAGTTCTTC. This gives the protein CASSFLASSYNEQFF.

The V gene is TRBV5-1, the J gene TRBJ2-2, with D tentatively TRBD1 or TRBD2 (5 bases each). The germline V gene encodes CDR1 SGHRS and CDR2 YFSETQ. V was shortened by 2 bases and J by 8 bases, with 13 bases between the two germline ends. The CDR3 extends over 14 amino acids. The CDR3 loop reads CASSLRDLKGELFF. The CDR3 DNA reads as TGCGCCAGCAGCTTACGGGACCTTAAGGGGGAGCTGTTTTTT.

CDR3 amino acids: CASSVDGRAQETQYF. DNA for the CDR3: TGTGCCAGCAGCGTAGACGGGCGGGCCCAAGAGACCCAGTACTTC. The V call is TRBV9, the J call TRBJ2-5; perhaps TRBD2 as D (5 bases). V dropped 0 bases and J dropped 1 base, with 10 bases sitting between them. This CDR3 is built from 15 residues. Germline V gives CDR1 SGDLS, CDR2 YYNGEE.

This clonotype appeared many times. The gene calls are TRBV15 and TRBJ2-1; 10 bases map to TRBD2. CDR3 length: 16 residues. The junction had 9 bases not matched to a gene; V was cut back by 4 bases and J by 6 bases. The germline V gene has CDR1 LNHNV and CDR2 YYDKDF (reference sequence). The CDR3, as DNA: TGTGCCACCAGCACAGACGGACTAGCGGCTCTCAATGAGCAGTTCTTC. It encodes CATSTDGLAALNEQFF.

This clonotype occurred a few times. This sequence joins TRBV5-1 and TRBJ1-6; D gene uncertain. CDR3 length equals 15 residues. CDR1 is SGHRS, CDR2 YFSETQ, per germline. The V and J ends lost 0 bases and 6 bases respectively, with 10 bases between them. CDR3 bases: TGCGCCAGCAGCTTGGACGTGTTCCCTAATTCACCCCTCCACTTT. This translates into CASSLDVFPNSPLHF. Together with reference TRBV5-1 and TRBJ1-6, the CDR3 gives the full variable domain: KAGVTQTPRYLIKTRGQQVTLSCSPISGHRSVSWYQQTPGQGLQFLFEYFSETQRNKGNFPGRFSGRQFSNSRSEMNVSTLELGDSALYLCASSLDVFPNSPLHFGNGTRLTVT.

Remarks on this clonotype: A read error may be the cause here, since a much bigger clone is one base away. V gene TRBV5-1 combines with J gene TRBJ2-7; 9 bases map to TRBD2. The CDR3 is 18 residues long. Germline assignment: CDR1 SGHRS and CDR2 YFSETQ. The trim removed 5 bases at V and 6 bases at J, leaving 21 bases unmatched. This chain's CDR3 is CASSSSSGRPYPLGEQYF. The CDR3 DNA reads TGCGCCAGCAGTTCAAGTAGCGGGAGACCATACCCTCTCGGCGAGCAGTACTTC. Complete variable domain (other parts from reference TRBV5-1 and TRBJ2-7): KAGVTQTPRYLIKTRGQQVTLSCSPISGHRSVSWYQQTPGQGLQFLFEYFSETQRNKGNFPGRFSGRQFSNSRSEMNVSTLELGDSALYLCASSSSSGRPYPLGEQYFGPGTRLTVT.

The sample holds many counts of this clonotype. The rearrangement joins TRBV5-1 to TRBJ1-4; the D is unclear. This CDR3 has 16 residues. V was trimmed by 0 bases and J by 4 bases, leaving 13 bases between them. Per germline, CDR1 SGHRS and CDR2 YFSETQ. The CDR3 spells CASSLGGFVGNEKLFF. As DNA, the CDR3 is TGCGCCAGCAGCTTGGGAGGCTTCGTGGGTAATGAAAAACTGTTTTTT.

The rearrangement joins TRBV6-2 or TRBV6-3 to TRBJ2-7; 12 bases align to TRBD2. CDR1 and CDR2 from the germline V gene are MNHEY and SVGEGT. With V trimmed by 0 bases and J by 0 bases, 3 bases remained unmatched. The CDR3 runs 17 residues. CDR3 DNA sequence: TGTGCCAGCAGTTACTCGGGGACTAGCGGGCTCTCCTACGAGCAGTACTTC. Protein: CASSYSGTSGLSYEQYF.

This rearrangement joins TRBV7-3 to TRBJ2-2, with 9 bases fitting TRBD2. Germline CDR1 and CDR2: SGHTA and FQGTGA. The ends lost 5 bases at V and 0 bases at J; junction bases unmatched: 7. CDR3 length: 17 amino acids. The DNA of the CDR3 is TGTGCCAGCAGCCCCCGGGTAGCGGGGGCGAACACCGGGGAGCTGTTTTTT. Amino acids: CASSPRVAGANTGELFF.

This clonotype was recorded many times. The V call is TRBV20-1, the J call TRBJ2-1; D unclear. The CDR3 is made up of 13 amino acids. Germline V gene lookup returns CDR1 DFQATT and CDR2 SNEGSKA (reference sequence). Trimming shortened V by 1 base and J by 4 bases, and 8 bases separated the two germline ends. The CDR3 loop reads CSARGRAYNEQFF. Here the CDR3 DNA reads TGCAGTGCTAGAGGTAGGGCTTACAATGAGCAGTTCTTC.

The chain couples TRBV19 to TRBJ2-4; 7 bases line up with TRBD1. There are 15 residues in the CDR3. CDR1 is LNHDA, CDR2 SQIVND, per germline (reference sequence). Trimming cost V 5 bases and J 0 bases; bases outside gene matches: 4. The CDR3 sequence: CASSGTALAKNIQYF. The CDR3 DNA reads TGTGCCAGTAGTGGGACAGCGTTAGCCAAAAACATTCAGTACTTC.

This clonotype was counted at least ten times. This rearrangement joins TRBV7-8 to TRBJ1-5; possibly TRBD1 for D (5 bases). CDR3 length: 15 residues. The V end lost 5 bases, the J end lost 4 bases, and 15 bases lay between the germline ends. Germline-derived CDR1 and CDR2 are SGHVS and FQNEAQ. CDR3 sequence reads: CASSLDSGLNQPQHF. The CDR3 DNA follows: TGTGCCAGCAGCCTAGACTCAGGGCTTAATCAGCCCCAGCATTTT.

In its sample, this clonotype was seen a few times. V usage is TRBV29-1 and J usage is TRBJ1-3; D uncertain. Germline assignment: CDR1 SQVTM and CDR2 ANQGSEA. There are 11 residues in the CDR3. V shed 6 bases and J shed 2 bases, with 5 bases lying between them. Here the CDR3 reads CSVLTGNTIYF. The CDR3 DNA follows: TGCAGCGTATTGACTGGAAACACCATATATTTT.

There are many counts of this clonotype. V is TRBV20-1 and J is TRBJ2-5, with TRBD1 matching 9 bases. The CDR3 loop spans 14 amino acids. From germline, CDR1 is DFQATT and CDR2 SNEGSKA (reference sequence). V dropped 6 bases and J dropped 4; count of bases not matched to a gene: 9. In nucleotides, the CDR3 is TGCAGTGCCCCCTGGGGACAGGGCGGAGAGACCCAGTACTTC. This sequence encodes CSAPWGQGGETQYF.

The chain links TRBV9 to TRBJ1-1; a possible D gene is TRBD1 (6 bases). The CDR3 length is 15 residues. Deletions cut 3 bases from V and 0 bases from J, with 12 bases between. Germline lookup yields CDR1 SGDLS and CDR2 YYNGEE. The chain's CDR3 is CASSGGGEVNTEAFF. The CDR3 nucleotides read TGTGCCAGCAGCGGAGGGGGGGAAGTGAACACTGAAGCTTTCTTT.

This clonotype was counted a few times. The chain is built from TRBV10-3 and TRBJ2-7, with D perhaps TRBD1 (5 bases). CDR1 and CDR2 (germline): ENHRY, SYGVKD. There are 13 residues in the CDR3. With 7 bases removed from V and 3 bases from J, the gap between germline ends came to 13 bases. The chain's CDR3 is CAITETENYEQYF. For the CDR3, the DNA is TGTGCCATCACGGAGACAGAAAACTACGAGCAGTACTTC.

This clonotype was seen many times. The chain uses TRBV7-2 and TRBJ2-1; 7 bases line up with TRBD1. Germline CDR1 is SGHTA and CDR2 is FQGNSA. CDR3 length: 14 residues. Trimming at V came to 5 bases and at J to 6 bases, leaving 7 bases not matched to a gene. Written as DNA, the CDR3 is TGTGCCAGCAGCCGGGACAGCCGGGGCAATGAGCAGTTCTTC. This gives the protein CASSRDSRGNEQFF.

The V and J genes are TRBV27 and TRBJ1-2; 7 nucleotides match TRBD1. CDR1 is MNHEY, CDR2 SMNVEV, per germline (reference sequence). The trim removed 7 bases at V and 4 bases at J, leaving 9 bases unmatched. This CDR3 contains 14 residues. In DNA form, the CDR3 reads TGTGCCAGCACTAGGCTGGGACAGTCCTATGGCTACACCTTC. Protein product: CASTRLGQSYGYTF.

Many counts were recorded for this clonotype. The chain uses TRBV20-1 and TRBJ2-1; 8 bases match TRBD2. Per the germline V gene, CDR1 is DFQATT and CDR2 is SNEGSKA (reference sequence). V lost 6 bases to trimming and J lost 10 bases; unmatched junction nucleotides: 14. The CDR3 runs 14 residues. The CDR3 loop is CSAHRAGAVVEQFF. The DNA of the CDR3 is TGCAGTGCCCACAGAGCGGGAGCGGTGGTAGAGCAGTTCTTC.

This clonotype was found many times. The chain links TRBV12-3 or TRBV12-4 to TRBJ1-2, with 8 bases fitting TRBD1. This CDR3 has 15 amino acids. The V segment lost 3 bases and the J segment 0 bases; nucleotides outside the gene matches: 3. In nucleotides, the CDR3 is TGTGCCAGCAGTTTCCGGACAGGGACTAACTATGGCTACACCTTC. Translating it yields CASSFRTGTNYGYTF.

This clonotype appeared many times. This chain uses TRBV2 with TRBJ1-5; a weak D match, TRBD1 (5 bases). The germline CDR1 and CDR2 sequences are SNHLY and FYNNEI. Trimming took off 7 bases at V and 0 bases at J, with 13 bases between the two ends. The CDR3 has 15 amino acids. The CDR3 is CASKWTGVSNQPQHF. CDR3 DNA: TGTGCCAGCAAGTGGACGGGGGTTAGCAATCAGCCCCAGCATTTT. The entire variable domain, with the rest obtained from reference TRBV2 and TRBJ1-5, is as follows: EPEVTQTPSHQVTQMGQEVILRCVPISNHLYFYWYRQILGQKVEFLVSFYNNEISEKSEIFDDQFSVERPDGSNFTLKIRSTKLEDSAMYFCASKWTGVSNQPQHFGDGTRLSIL.